Below are 23 T cell receptor beta chains sequenced from a single sample in a study of beta chain features in type 1 diabetes. Expressed TCRB transcripts were sequenced because the isolated RNA had all been reverse transcribed beforehand. Here immunoSEQ multiplex PCR was the method, and the copy in TCRdb shows in-frame clones only, minus some. The sample lists about 150,000 clones, about 10% occurring once. Material for sequencing was naive CD4+ T cells from blood. These TCRs come from a man younger than 30 in good health.

In this sample, this clone turned up a few times. The chain joins TRBV30 to TRBJ1-5, with a possible D match to TRBD1 (6 bases). Per germline, CDR1 GTSNPN and CDR2 SVGIG (reference sequence). V lost 3 bases and J 2 bases, leaving 23 bases between the germline ends. The CDR3 consists of 18 residues. The CDR3 coding sequence is TGTGCCTGGAGCTTCTACGGGGAACAGGGCGAGGGCAATCAGCCCCAGCATTTT. Protein product: CAWSFYGEQGEGNQPQHF. Supplemented by reference TRBV30 and TRBJ1-5, the full variable domain reads SQTIHQWPATLVQPVGSPLSLECTVEGTSNPNLYWYRQAAGRGLQLLFYSVGIGQISSEVPQNLSASRPQDRQFILSSKKLLLSDSGFYLCAWSFYGEQGEGNQPQHFGDGTRLSIL.

There are a few counts of this clone. This chain joins TRBV7-2 and TRBJ2-1; tentatively, D is TRBD2 (6 bases). This CDR3 comprises 12 residues. Germline V CDR1 and CDR2: SGHTA, FQGNSA. V lost 6 bases to trimming and J lost 9 bases, with 12 bases between them. Here the CDR3 reads CASRETRSEQFF. The CDR3 coding sequence is TGTGCCAGCAGGGAGACTAGGAGTGAGCAGTTCTTC.

This clone has just a few counts. This chain uses TRBV2 with TRBJ1-6; D is undetermined. The CDR3 has 13 residues. Trimming removed 7 bases from V and 5 bases from J, with 9 bases in between. Per the germline V gene, CDR1 is SNHLY and CDR2 is FYNNEI. The CDR3, as DNA: TGTGCCAGCATCCGACGGGATAATTCACCCCTCCACTTT. Its protein product is CASIRRDNSPLHF.

In its sample, this clone was seen many times. The chain combines TRBV29-1 with TRBJ2-4; D remains unclear. In germline, CDR1 is SQVTM, CDR2 ANQGSEA. The CDR3 is 11 residues long. V gave up 4 bases and J gave up 8 bases, with 9 bases separating them. The CDR3 sequence is CSVGSPDIQYF. The CDR3 DNA follows: TGCAGCGTTGGCTCTCCGGACATTCAGTACTTC.

CDR3 protein: CAISTTGGTTGELFF. The CDR3 DNA reads TGTGCCATCAGCACAACGGGAGGGACCACCGGGGAGCTGTTTTTT. The chain is built from TRBV10-3 and TRBJ2-2, with 8 bases identical to TRBD2. V lost 6 bases to trimming and J lost 4 bases; unmatched junction nucleotides: 7. Germline V lookup: CDR1 ENHRY, CDR2 SYGVKD. There are 15 residues in the CDR3.

This clone was observed a few times. This rearrangement joins TRBV5-6 to TRBJ1-4; D is perhaps TRBD1 (6 bases). CDR3 length equals 14 residues. With 5 bases removed from V and 6 bases from J, the gap between germline ends came to 14 bases. Per the germline V gene, CDR1 is SGHDT and CDR2 is YYEEEE. The CDR3 DNA is TGTGCCAGCAGTTCGGACAGAGGTTATGAAAAACTGTTTTTT. It specifies CASSSDRGYEKLFF.

This chain joins TRBV6-1 and TRBJ2-7; TRBD2 agrees at 11 bases. Trimming cost V 2 bases and J 0 bases; bases outside gene matches: 6. This CDR3 is built from 17 residues. From germline, CDR1 is MNHNS and CDR2 SASEGT. This chain's CDR3 is CASSELAGGLNSYEQYF. CDR3 nucleotide sequence: TGTGCCAGCAGTGAACTAGCGGGGGGCCTAAACTCCTACGAGCAGTACTTC.

This clone was recorded a few times. The chain uses TRBV11-2 and TRBJ2-7; TRBD1 is a possible D gene (6 bases). V was pared by 3 bases and J by 3 bases, with 12 bases between. In germline, CDR1 is SGHAT, CDR2 FQNNGV. This CDR3 region has 14 residues. This chain's CDR3 is CASSFWGLYYEQYF. Here the CDR3 DNA reads TGTGCCAGCAGCTTTTGGGGGCTCTACTACGAGCAGTACTTC.

There are a few counts of this clone. This chain connects TRBV7-2 to TRBJ2-1; weak D call: TRBD1 (6 bases). V gave up 4 bases and J gave up 4 bases, with 14 bases separating them. Germline CDR1 SGHTA, CDR2 FQGNSA. This CDR3 is built from 15 residues. For the CDR3, the DNA is TGTGCCAGCAGCTCTCCCGCGCAGGGGTACAATGAGCAGTTCTTC. It translates to CASSSPAQGYNEQFF.

The CDR3 nucleotides read TGTGCCAGCAGCCTTTCCCCAGGGTGGGGGCAGGCCGGGGAGCTGTTTTTT. It encodes CASSLSPGWGQAGELFF. V and J are TRBV14 and TRBJ2-2; a possible D gene is TRBD1 (6 bases). Germline lookup yields CDR1 SGHDN and CDR2 FVKESK. V gave up 4 bases and J gave up 6 bases, with 21 bases separating them. This CDR3 has 17 residues.

There are many counts of this clone. The chain employs TRBV18 and TRBJ1-5; D is unclear. The CDR3 is 14 amino acids. Germline V gives CDR1 KGHSH, CDR2 LQKENI. The germline V and J ends were trimmed by 2 bases and 4 bases, with 9 bases remaining between them. DNA for the CDR3: TGTGCCAGCTCACCAACGGCCGGGAATCAGCCCCAGCATTTT. This gives the protein CASSPTAGNQPQHF.

The J gene is TRBJ2-1, the V gene TRBV9; 8 bases are a match to TRBD2. J gave up 10 bases and V 0 bases, and 9 bases lay outside the gene matches. Germline assignment: CDR1 SGDLS and CDR2 YYNGEE. CDR3 length: 15 residues. The CDR3 nucleotides are TGTGCCAGCAGCGTAGTGGGCGGGGGGACCGGGGAGCAGTTCTTC. It yields the protein CASSVVGGGTGEQFF. Full variable domain (rest looked up from reference TRBV9 and TRBJ2-1): DSGVTQTPKHLITATGQRVTLRCSPRSGDLSVYWYQQSLDQGLQFLIQYYNGEERAKGNILERFSAQQFPDLHSELNLSSLELGDSALYFCASSVVGGGTGEQFFGPGTRLTVL.

V gene TRBV7-2 combines with J gene TRBJ1-5; 7 positions agree with TRBD1. Germline trimming cut 2 bases from V and 4 bases from J; bases unmatched to any gene: 5. Germline V gives CDR1 SGHTA, CDR2 FQGNSA. The CDR3 has 15 amino acids. The CDR3 is CASSLIWDSNQPQHF. CDR3 DNA sequence: TGTGCCAGCAGCTTAATTTGGGACAGTAATCAGCCCCAGCATTTT.

The rearrangement links TRBV4-3 to TRBJ2-6; TRBD2 aligns across 7 bases. The CDR3 is 17 amino acids. V dropped 0 bases and J dropped 0; count of bases not matched to a gene: 2. Germline-derived CDR1 and CDR2 are LGHNA and YSLEER. The CDR3: CASSQEWGGSGANVLTF. The CDR3 DNA reads TGCGCCAGCAGCCAAGAATGGGGGGGCTCTGGGGCCAACGTCCTGACTTTC.

This clone has a handful of counts. The chain is built from TRBV7-8 and TRBJ1-5; unclear D gene. V was cut by 5 bases and J by 6 bases, with 17 bases left in between. This CDR3 has 15 amino acids. The germline CDR1 and CDR2 sequences are SGHVS and FQNEAQ. The CDR3 nucleotides read TGTGCCAGCAGCCCCTCCCGGGGAAATTCTCAGCCCCAGCATTTT. This encodes CASSPSRGNSQPQHF.

This clone was observed a handful of times. This specimen includes other DNA sequences encoding the same CDR3. This chain links TRBV7-2 with TRBJ2-7, with 9 bases that match TRBD1. There are 14 residues in the CDR3. CDR1 is SGHTA and CDR2 is FQGNSA in the germline V gene. V was clipped by 1 base and J by 2 bases; unmatched bases: 0. The CDR3 reads CASSLGQGAYEQYF. In DNA, the CDR3 is TGTGCCAGCAGCTTAGGACAGGGGGCCTACGAGCAGTACTTC.

The chain links TRBV5-6 to TRBJ1-2; 9 bases agree with TRBD1. Germline CDR1 SGHDT, CDR2 YYEEEE. J was trimmed by 7 bases and V by 6 bases; bases with no gene match: 16. CDR3 length: 16 residues. The chain's CDR3 is CASIKGNRQGGFGYTF. The CDR3 DNA follows: TGTGCCAGCATCAAAGGGAATCGACAGGGGGGGTTTGGCTACACCTTC.

The chain has TRBV7-3 and TRBJ2-3; the match to TRBD2 covers 7 bases. The CDR3 contains 15 residues. Germline CDR1 reads SGHTA; CDR2 reads FQGTGA. Germline trimming cut 4 bases from V and 5 bases from J; bases unmatched to any gene: 9. CDR3 sequence reads: CASSSAGTTRDTQYF. The CDR3 region has the DNA TGTGCCAGCAGCTCTGCCGGGACTACTAGAGATACGCAGTATTTT.

CDR3 sequence reads: CASSFGTSSTDTQYF. The CDR3 DNA reads as TGTGCCAGCAGCTTCGGGACTAGCTCCACAGATACGCAGTATTTT. V gene TRBV11-3 combines with J gene TRBJ2-3; 9 positions match TRBD2. J lost 2 bases, V lost 3 bases, and 3 bases had no gene match. The CDR3 runs 15 residues. From germline, CDR1 is SGHNT and CDR2 YENEEA.

The J gene is TRBJ2-7, the V gene TRBV7-9, with 9 bases identical to TRBD1. V shed 5 bases, J shed 0 bases, and the junction held 17 bases outside the gene matches. The CDR3 spans 19 residues. Germline CDR1 SEHNR, CDR2 FQNEAQ (reference sequence). The CDR3: CASSTQPGQGFDSSYEQYF. Written as DNA, the CDR3 is TGTGCCAGCAGCACTCAGCCGGGACAGGGATTTGATAGCTCCTACGAGCAGTACTTC. The full variable domain, rest sourced from reference TRBV7-9 and TRBJ2-7, is DTGVSQNPRHKITKRGQNVTFRCDPISEHNRLYWYRQTLGQGPEFLTYFQNEAQLEKSRLLSDRFSAERPKGSFSTLEIQRTEQGDSAMYLCASSTQPGQGFDSSYEQYFGPGTRLTVT.

CDR3 sequence reads: CAISEQGNSGNTIYF. The CDR3, as DNA: TGTGCCATCAGTGAGCAGGGGAACTCTGGAAACACCATATATTTT. The chain uses TRBV10-3 and TRBJ1-3; D possibly corresponds to TRBD1 (6 bases). The CDR3 is 15 amino acids. Trimming removed 2 bases from V and 0 bases from J, with 8 bases in between. Per the germline V gene, CDR1 is ENHRY and CDR2 is SYGVKD.

This clone has a handful of counts. V and J are TRBV7-8 and TRBJ2-7; TRBD2 might be the D (5 bases). Germline values: CDR1 SGHVS, CDR2 FQNEAQ. The CDR3 totals 16 residues. The V end lost 0 bases, the J end lost 0 bases, and 12 bases lay between the germline ends. This CDR3 is CASSLATDGLSYEQYF. The CDR3 nucleotides read TGTGCCAGCAGCTTAGCGACGGACGGACTCTCCTACGAGCAGTACTTC.

The chain couples TRBV25-1 to TRBJ1-2; D not resolved. The CDR3 consists of 16 residues. V was pared by 0 bases and J by 4 bases, with 15 bases between. Germline CDR1 reads MGHDK; CDR2 reads SYGVNS. The CDR3 nucleotides are TGTGCCAGCAGTGAATACAGCGGCATTGTGGGCTATGGCTACACCTTC. This codes for CASSEYSGIVGYGYTF.